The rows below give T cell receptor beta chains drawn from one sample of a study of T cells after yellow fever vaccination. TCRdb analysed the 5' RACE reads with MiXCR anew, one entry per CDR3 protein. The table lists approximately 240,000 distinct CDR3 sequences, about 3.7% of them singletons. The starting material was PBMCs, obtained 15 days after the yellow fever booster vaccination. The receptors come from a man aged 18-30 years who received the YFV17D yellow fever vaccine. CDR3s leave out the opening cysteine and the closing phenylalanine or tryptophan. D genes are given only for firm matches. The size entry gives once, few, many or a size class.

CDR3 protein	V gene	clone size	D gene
ASSERLGSGYT	TRBV4-2	many	.
ASSPRLREKHIQY	TRBV7-2	many	.
ASSQEGSGRGNTEAF	TRBV4-2	many	.
ATSRDLGSGNEQF	TRBV15	many	.
ASSLALLRRRGNTEAF	TRBV7-7	many	.
ASSSLRDKRGYGYT	TRBV11-2	many	.
ASSTTGGLSGYT	TRBV12-3/TRBV12-4	many	TRBD1
ASSNLRLAGGPYSTDTQY	TRBV12-3/TRBV12-4	many	TRBD2
ASRKRFSGAYNEQF	TRBV12-2	few	.
SAKTPLSYNEQF	TRBV20-1	many	.
ASTQRTGETQY	TRBV3-1	many	.
SARWGLDYEQY	TRBV20-1	many	.
ASSSGTDTNYGYT	TRBV5-1	many	TRBD1
SALRTGGMNTEAF	TRBV20-1	many	TRBD1
ASSLYRGGGEQF	TRBV7-2	many	TRBD2
ASSLGQGGLRTEAF	TRBV5-6	many	.
ASSFSQSAGYT	TRBV12-3/TRBV12-4	many	.
ASSSETYGYT	TRBV5-1	many	.